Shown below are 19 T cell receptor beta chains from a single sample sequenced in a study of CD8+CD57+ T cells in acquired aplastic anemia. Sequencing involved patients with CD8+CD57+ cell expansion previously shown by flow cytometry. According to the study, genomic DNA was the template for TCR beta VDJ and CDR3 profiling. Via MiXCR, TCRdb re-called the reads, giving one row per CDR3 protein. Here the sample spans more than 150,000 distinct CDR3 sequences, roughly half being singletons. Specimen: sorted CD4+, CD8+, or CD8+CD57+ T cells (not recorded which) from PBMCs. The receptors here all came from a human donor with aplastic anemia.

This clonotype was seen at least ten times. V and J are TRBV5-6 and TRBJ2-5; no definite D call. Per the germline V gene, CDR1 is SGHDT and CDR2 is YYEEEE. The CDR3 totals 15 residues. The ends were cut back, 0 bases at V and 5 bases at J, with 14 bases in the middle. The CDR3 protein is CASSLAGPNRETQYF. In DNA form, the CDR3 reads TGTGCCAGCAGCTTGGCCGGACCAAATAGGGAGACCCAGTACTTC.

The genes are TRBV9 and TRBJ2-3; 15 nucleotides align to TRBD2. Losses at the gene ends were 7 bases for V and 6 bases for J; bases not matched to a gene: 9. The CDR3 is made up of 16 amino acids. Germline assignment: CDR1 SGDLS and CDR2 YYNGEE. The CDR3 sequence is CASSPWTSGRADTQYF. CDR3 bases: TGTGCCAGCTCACCCTGGACTAGCGGGAGGGCGGATACGCAGTATTTT.

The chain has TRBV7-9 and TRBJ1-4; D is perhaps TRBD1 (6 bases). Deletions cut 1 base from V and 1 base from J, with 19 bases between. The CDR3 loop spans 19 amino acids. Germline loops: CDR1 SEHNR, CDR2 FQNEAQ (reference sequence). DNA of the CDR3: TGTGCCAGCAGCTTAGGGGCGTTTGGGGGGCCCGGAACTAATGAAAAACTGTTTTTT. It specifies CASSLGAFGGPGTNEKLFF.

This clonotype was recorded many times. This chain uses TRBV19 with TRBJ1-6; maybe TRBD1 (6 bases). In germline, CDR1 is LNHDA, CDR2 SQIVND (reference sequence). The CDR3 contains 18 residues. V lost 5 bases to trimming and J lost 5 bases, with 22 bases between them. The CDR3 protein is CASSPEGGAELNNSPLHF. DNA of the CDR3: TGTGCCAGTAGTCCGGAGGGGGGCGCGGAGTTAAATAATTCACCCCTCCACTTT.

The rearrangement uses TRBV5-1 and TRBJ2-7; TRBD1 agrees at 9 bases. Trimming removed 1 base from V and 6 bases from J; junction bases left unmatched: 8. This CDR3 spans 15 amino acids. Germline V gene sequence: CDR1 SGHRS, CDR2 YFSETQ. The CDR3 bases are TGCGCCAGCAGCTTGAACCGGGACAGGGCATCCGAGCAGTACTTC. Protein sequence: CASSLNRDRASEQYF.

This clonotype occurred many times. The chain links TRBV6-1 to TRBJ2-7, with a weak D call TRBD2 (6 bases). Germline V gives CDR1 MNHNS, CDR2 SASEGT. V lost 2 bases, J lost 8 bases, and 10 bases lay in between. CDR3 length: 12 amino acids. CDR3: CASSETSRKQYF. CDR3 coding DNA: TGTGCCAGCAGTGAAACTAGCCGCAAGCAGTACTTC.

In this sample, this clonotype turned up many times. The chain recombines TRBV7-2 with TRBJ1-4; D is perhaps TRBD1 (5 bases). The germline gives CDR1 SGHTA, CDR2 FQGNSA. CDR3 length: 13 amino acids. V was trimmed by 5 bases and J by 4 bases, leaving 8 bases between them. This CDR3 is CASSPGINEKLFF. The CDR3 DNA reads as TGTGCCAGCAGCCCAGGGATTAATGAAAAACTGTTTTTT.

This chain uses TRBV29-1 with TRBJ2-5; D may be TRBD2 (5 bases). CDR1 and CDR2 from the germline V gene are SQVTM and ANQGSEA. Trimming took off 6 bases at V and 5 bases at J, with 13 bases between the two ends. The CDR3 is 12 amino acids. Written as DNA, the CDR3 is TGCAGCGTCATGAAACCGGGGGAGACCCAGTACTTC. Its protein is CSVMKPGETQYF.

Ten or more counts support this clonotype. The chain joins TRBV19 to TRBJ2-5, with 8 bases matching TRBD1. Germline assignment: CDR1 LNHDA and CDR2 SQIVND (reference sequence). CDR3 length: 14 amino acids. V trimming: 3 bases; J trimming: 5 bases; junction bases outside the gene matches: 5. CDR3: CASSIGQGRETQYF. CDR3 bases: TGTGCCAGTAGTATCGGACAGGGTCGGGAGACCCAGTACTTC.

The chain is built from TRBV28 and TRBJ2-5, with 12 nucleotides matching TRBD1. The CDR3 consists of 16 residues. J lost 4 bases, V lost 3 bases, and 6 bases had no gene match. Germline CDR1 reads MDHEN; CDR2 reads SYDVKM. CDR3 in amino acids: CASSLGGQGAGETQYF. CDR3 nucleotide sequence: TGTGCCAGCAGTTTGGGGGGACAGGGGGCAGGAGAGACCCAGTACTTC. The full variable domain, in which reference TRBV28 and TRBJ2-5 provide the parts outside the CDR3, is DVKVTQSSRYLVKRTGEKVFLECVQDMDHENMFWYRQDPGLGLRLIYFSYDVKMKEKGDIPEGYSVSREKKERFSLILESASTNQTSMYLCASSLGGQGAGETQYFGPGTRLLVL.

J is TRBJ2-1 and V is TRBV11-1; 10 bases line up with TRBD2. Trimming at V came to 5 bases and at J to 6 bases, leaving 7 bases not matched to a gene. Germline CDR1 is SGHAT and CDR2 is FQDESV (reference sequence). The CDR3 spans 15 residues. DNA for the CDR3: TGTGCCAGCAGCCTAGGGACTAGCGCTCCCAATGAGCAGTTCTTC. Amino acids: CASSLGTSAPNEQFF.

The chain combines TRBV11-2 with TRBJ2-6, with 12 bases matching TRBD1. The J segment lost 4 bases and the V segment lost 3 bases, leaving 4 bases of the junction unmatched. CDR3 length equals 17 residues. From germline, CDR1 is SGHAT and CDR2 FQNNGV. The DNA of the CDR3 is TGTGCCAGCAGCTTGGGACAGGGGGCACTCGGGGCCAACGTCCTGACTTTC. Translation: CASSLGQGALGANVLTF.

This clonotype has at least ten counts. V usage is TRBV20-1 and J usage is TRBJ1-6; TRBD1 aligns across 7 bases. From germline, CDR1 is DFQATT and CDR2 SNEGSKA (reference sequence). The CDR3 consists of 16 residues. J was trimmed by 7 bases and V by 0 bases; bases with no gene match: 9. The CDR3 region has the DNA TGCAGTGCTAGAGATCAAATTACGACAGGGAATTCACCCCTCCACTTT. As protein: CSARDQITTGNSPLHF.

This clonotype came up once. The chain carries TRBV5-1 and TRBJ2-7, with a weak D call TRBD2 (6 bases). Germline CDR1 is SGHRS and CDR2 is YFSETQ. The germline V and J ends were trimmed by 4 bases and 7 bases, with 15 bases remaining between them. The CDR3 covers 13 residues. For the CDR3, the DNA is TGCGCCAGCAGCACACCGGGGGTGGAGGAGCAGTACTTC. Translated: CASSTPGVEEQYF. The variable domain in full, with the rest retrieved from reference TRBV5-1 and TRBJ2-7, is KAGVTQTPRYLIKTRGQQVTLSCSPISGHRSVSWYQQTPGQGLQFLFEYFSETQRNKGNFPGRFSGRQFSNSRSEMNVSTLELGDSALYLCASSTPGVEEQYFGPGTRLTVT.

CDR3 in amino acids: CATSFQRGVSGNTIYF. CDR3 nucleotide sequence: TGTGCCACCAGCTTCCAAAGGGGGGTCTCTGGAAACACCATATATTTT. This chain links TRBV15 with TRBJ1-3; the D gene is possibly TRBD1 (6 bases). This CDR3 comprises 16 residues. V lost 5 bases to trimming and J lost 0 bases, with 14 bases between them. The germline V gene encodes CDR1 LNHNV and CDR2 YYDKDF (reference sequence).

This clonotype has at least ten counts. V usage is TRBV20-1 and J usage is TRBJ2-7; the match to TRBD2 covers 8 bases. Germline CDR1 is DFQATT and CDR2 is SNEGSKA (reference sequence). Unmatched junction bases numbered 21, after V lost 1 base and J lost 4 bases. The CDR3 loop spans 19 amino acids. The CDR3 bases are TGCAGTGCTAGAGCTATGAGATCGGTGGAATGGCGGGAGGTATACGAGCAGTACTTC. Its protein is CSARAMRSVEWREVYEQYF.

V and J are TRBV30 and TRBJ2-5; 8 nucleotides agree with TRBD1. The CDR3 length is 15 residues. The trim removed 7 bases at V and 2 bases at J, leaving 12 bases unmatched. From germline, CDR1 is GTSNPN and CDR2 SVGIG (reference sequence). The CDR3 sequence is CAYLLDREFQETQYF. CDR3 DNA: TGTGCCTACCTTTTGGACAGGGAATTTCAAGAGACCCAGTACTTC.

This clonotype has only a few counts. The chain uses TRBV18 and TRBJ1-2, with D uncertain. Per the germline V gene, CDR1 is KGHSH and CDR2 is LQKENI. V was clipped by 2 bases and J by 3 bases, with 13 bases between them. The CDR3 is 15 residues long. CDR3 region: CASSPWTGQDYGYTF. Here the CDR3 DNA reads TGTGCCAGCTCACCATGGACGGGTCAAGACTATGGCTACACCTTC.

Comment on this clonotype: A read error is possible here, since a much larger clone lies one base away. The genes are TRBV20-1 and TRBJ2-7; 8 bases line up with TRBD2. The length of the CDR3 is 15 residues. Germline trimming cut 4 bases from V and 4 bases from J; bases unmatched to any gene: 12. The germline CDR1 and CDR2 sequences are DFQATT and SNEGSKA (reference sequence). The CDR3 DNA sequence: TGCAGTGCTAAGGAATCCATAGCGGGGTATTACGAGCAGTACTTC. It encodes CSAKESIAGYYEQYF.